The 23 T cell receptor beta chains reported below all come from one sample, sequenced in a study of T cells in women clearing cervical HPV infection (dated by TCRdb to 2017 to 2018). Library generation was performed with the immunoSEQ multiplex PCR assay. Held by TCRdb, this immuneACCESS table contains in-frame sequences only and omits some clones. Under half of the omission traces to an unresolved V gene where checked; the cause of the rest is unknown. The sample's table lists a count of over 30,000 clones. Clones ranked in the top ten supply approximately 6.8% of the sample. Sequenced sample: blood buffy coat. The receptors were sampled from a woman aged 18-70 years with a cervical HPV16 infection that either progressed to CIN3+ or cleared (not recorded which).

Turning to this clone: The read terminates 3 residues before the CDR3 end, so the remaining end is supplied by the germline J gene. The V gene is TRBV11-3, the J gene TRBJ2-2; TRBD1 might be the D (6 bases). Germline-derived CDR1 and CDR2 are SGHNT and YENEEA. This CDR3 has 13 amino acids. Deletions cut 6 bases from V and 4 bases from J, with 9 bases between. Incomplete CDR3 DNA: TGTGCCAGCAGGGGGGCGGGCACCGGGGAG. Amino acids: CASRGAGTGE. The whole CDR3 is CASRGAGTGELFF. Variable domain in full (rest from reference TRBV11-3 and TRBJ2-2): EAGVVQSPRYKIIEKKQPVAFWCNPISGHNTLYWYLQNLGQGPELLIRYENEEAVDDSQLPKDRFSAERLKGVDSTLKIQPAELGDSAVYLCASRGAGTGELFFGEGSRLTVL.

A remark on this clone: The observed sequence ends 3 residues before the CDR3 terminus, with the missing tail filled in from the germline J gene. The J gene is TRBJ2-7, the V gene TRBV10-2; 7 bases are a match to TRBD1. Per germline, CDR1 WSHSY and CDR2 SAAADI. V was clipped by 5 bases and J by 2 bases; unmatched bases: 15. The CDR3 totals 17 residues. This chain's CDR3 is CASSWGTGDQGPYEQYF. The part of the CDR3 DNA that was read is TGCGCCAGCAGTTGGGGAACAGGGGACCAAGGACCCTACGAG.

With respect to this clone: The CDR3 goes on 3 residues after the read ends, and that part is filled in from the germline J gene. The J gene is TRBJ1-2, the V gene TRBV6-2 or TRBV6-3, with D perhaps matching TRBD1 (5 bases). The germline V gene has CDR1 MNHEY and CDR2 SVGEGT. The CDR3 sequence is 15 residues long. Partial CDR3 DNA: TGTGCCAGCAGTTACTTACTAGCGGGGGTCAATGAC. Amino acids: CASSYLLAGVND. The full CDR3 protein reads CASSYLLAGVNDYTF.

Details on this clone: The CDR3 is cut off 3 residues early in the read; its end comes from the germline J gene. The V call is TRBV10-3, the J call TRBJ2-3; D gene ambiguous. CDR1 is ENHRY and CDR2 is SYGVKD in the germline V gene. Trimming took off 11 bases at V and 1 base at J, with 10 bases between the two ends. This CDR3 is built from 12 residues. The CDR3 loop reads CAALSGTDTQYF. The DNA read from the CDR3 is TGTGCCGCCCTATCTGGCACAGATACG.

Comment on this clone: Read sequence stops 3 residues before the CDR3 end, and the germline J gene provides the missing end. The genes are TRBV19 and TRBJ1-2, with a possible D match to TRBD1 (5 bases). This CDR3 region has 14 residues. Germline V gene lookup returns CDR1 LNHDA and CDR2 SQIVND (reference sequence). Incomplete CDR3 DNA: TGTGCCAGTAGTATAGGACAGAGCTCCTACGAC. Encoded protein: CASSIGQSSYD. The CDR3 reads in full as CASSIGQSSYDYTF.

Points on this clone: The CDR3 end lies 3 residues beyond the end of the read and is filled in from the germline J gene. The V and J genes are TRBV7-2 and TRBJ2-3; TRBD2 matches at 7 bases. This CDR3 has 15 residues. V shed 7 bases and J 5 bases; nucleotides not matched to a gene: 12. Germline V gene data show CDR1 as SGHTA and CDR2 as FQGNSA. CDR3 DNA, as far as it was read: TGTGCCAGCACTAAACTAGGCGGGGGACTAGATACG. Amino acid sequence: CASTKLGGGLDT. The full CDR3 protein is CASTKLGGGLDTQYF.

As for this clone: The read ends 3 residues early relative to the CDR3; the germline J gene fills the gap. V is TRBV7-9 and J is TRBJ1-3, with TRBD1 matching 8 bases. The CDR3 has 15 amino acids. Germline V lookup: CDR1 SEHNR, CDR2 FQNEAQ (reference sequence). J lost 0 bases, V lost 3 bases, and 1 base had no gene match. Incomplete CDR3 DNA: TGTGCCAGCAGCTTGGGACAGGTCTCTGGAAACACC. This gives the protein CASSLGQVSGNT. The entire CDR3 protein is CASSLGQVSGNTIYF.

Turning to this clone: Read data end 3 residues before the CDR3 end; the end is taken from the germline J gene. This rearrangement joins TRBV7-9 to TRBJ2-5; a possible D gene is TRBD2 (5 bases). Trimming pared 3 bases from V and 4 bases from J, leaving 9 bases between. This CDR3 contains 13 residues. CDR1 and CDR2 (germline): SEHNR, FQNEAQ (reference sequence). Partial CDR3 DNA: TGTGCCAGCAGCTTTGGAAGCGGAGAGACC. This encodes CASSFGSGET. The CDR3 reads in full as CASSFGSGETQYF.

On this clone: The missing CDR3 end, 3 residues past where the read stops, is filled in from the germline J gene. V usage is TRBV20-1 and J usage is TRBJ1-2, with D maybe TRBD1 (6 bases). Germline V gene sequence: CDR1 DFQATT, CDR2 SNEGSKA (reference sequence). V gave up 6 bases and J gave up 7 bases, with 12 bases separating them. The CDR3 contains 11 residues. CDR3 sequence: CSATGQSGYTF. The sequenced part of the CDR3 DNA is TGCAGTGCAACAGGACAGAGTGGC.

Of note for this clone: The observed sequence ends 3 residues before the CDR3 terminus, with the missing tail filled in from the germline J gene. The rearrangement links TRBV19 to TRBJ1-5; a possible D gene is TRBD1 (5 bases). The germline CDR1 and CDR2 sequences are LNHDA and SQIVND (reference sequence). Trimming left V 5 bases short and J 1 base short, with 9 bases between. The CDR3 runs to 14 residues. CDR3 bases read: TGTGCCAGTAGTCCCTCAGGGAGCAATCAGCCC. This translates into CASSPSGSNQP. The CDR3 in its entirety is CASSPSGSNQPQHF.

With respect to this clone: The read ends 3 residues shy of where the CDR3 ends; the end is completed using the germline J gene. The V call is TRBV6-2 or TRBV6-3, the J call TRBJ2-1; D gene uncertain. In germline, CDR1 is MNHEY, CDR2 SVGEGT. This CDR3 has 11 residues. Between the trimmed V and J ends, which lost 2 bases and 8 bases, there was a span of 4 bases. Here the CDR3 reads CASSYRDEQFF. Incomplete CDR3 DNA: TGTGCCAGCAGTTACCGGGATGAG.

The sequenced part of the CDR3 DNA is TGTGCCAGCACCCTTAGACAGATGAACACTGAA. Protein sequence: CASTLRQMNTE. The entire CDR3 reads CASTLRQMNTEAFF. The J gene is TRBJ1-1, the V gene TRBV6-2 or TRBV6-3; maybe TRBD1 (5 bases). The DNA ends 3 residues before the CDR3 does, and the rest of the CDR3 is filled in from the germline J gene. Germline assignment: CDR1 MNHEY and CDR2 SVGEGT. The CDR3 consists of 14 residues. V was cut by 7 bases and J by 0 bases, with 12 bases left in between.

About this clone: With the read ending 3 residues before the CDR3 end, the germline J gene is used to fill in that end. The chain couples TRBV5-8 to TRBJ1-2; 8 positions match TRBD1. The CDR3 totals 15 residues. Germline CDR1 is SGHTS and CDR2 is YDEGEE. The part of the CDR3 DNA that was read is TGTGCCAGCAGCTTGGGACCGGACAGGGAGAGAGGC. This encodes CASSLGPDRERG. The complete CDR3 sequence is CASSLGPDRERGYTF.

In regard to this clone: The CDR3 end is not reached by the read, which stops 3 residues before it; the germline J gene fills it in. The chain is built from TRBV29-1 and TRBJ1-4; TRBD1 agrees at 7 bases. Germline V gene sequence: CDR1 SQVTM, CDR2 ANQGSEA. The CDR3 has 13 residues. The ends lost 6 bases at V and 8 bases at J; junction bases unmatched: 9. The CDR3 spells CSVAQGSREKLFF. The CDR3 DNA, read in part, is TGCAGCGTAGCACAGGGGTCGAGAGAAAAA. The whole variable domain, remainder taken from reference TRBV29-1 and TRBJ1-4, is SAVISQKPSRDICQRGTSLTIQCQVDSQVTMMFWYRQQPGQSLTLIATANQGSEATYESGFVIDKFPISRPNLTFSTLTVSNMSPEDSSIYLCSVAQGSREKLFFGSGTQLSVL.

Comment on this clone: Coverage ceases 3 residues before the CDR3 finishes, and the germline J gene fills in the end. The V and J genes are TRBV13 and TRBJ2-1, with D possibly matching TRBD1 (6 bases). V lost 5 bases and J lost 0, with 11 bases in between. Germline V gene sequence: CDR1 PRHDT, CDR2 FYEKMQ (reference sequence). The CDR3 covers 15 residues. The CDR3 sequence is CASSPGASSYNEQFF. CDR3 DNA (partial): TGTGCCAGCAGCCCAGGGGCAAGCTCCTACAATGAG.

Notes on this clone: The observed sequence ends 3 residues before the CDR3 terminus, with the missing tail filled in from the germline J gene. V usage is TRBV18 and J usage is TRBJ1-6; 8 bases agree with TRBD1. The CDR3 is 14 amino acids. The J segment lost 9 bases and the V segment lost 3 bases, leaving 4 bases of the junction unmatched. Germline CDR1 reads KGHSH; CDR2 reads LQKENI. CDR3 amino acids: CASSPGQDLSPLHF. The covered CDR3 bases are TGTGCCAGCTCACCGGGACAGGACCTTTCACCC.

With respect to this clone: The CDR3 end lies 3 residues beyond the end of the read and is filled in from the germline J gene. The chain employs TRBV27 and TRBJ2-7, with a weak D call TRBD2 (6 bases). Germline V CDR1 and CDR2: MNHEY, SMNVEV (reference sequence). The CDR3 loop spans 13 amino acids. V was clipped by 10 bases and J by 2 bases, with 15 bases between them. The sequenced part of the CDR3 DNA is TGTGCCACCCAACACCGGGGGACCTACGAG. Translated, it gives CATQHRGTYE. The CDR3 as a whole reads CATQHRGTYEQYF.

A word on this clone: The observed sequence ends 3 residues before the CDR3 terminus, with the missing tail filled in from the germline J gene. The chain employs TRBV11-2 and TRBJ1-1; D is unresolved. The CDR3 consists of 13 residues. V lost 3 bases to trimming and J lost 4 bases, with 9 bases between them. Germline V gives CDR1 SGHAT, CDR2 FQNNGV. The chain's CDR3 is CASSFTKGTEAFF. The CDR3 DNA, read in part, is TGTGCCAGCAGCTTCACCAAGGGCACTGAA.

CDR3 DNA, as far as it was read: TGTGCCATCAGTGGACAGGGGCTCGAG. Translating it yields CAISGQGLE. The whole CDR3 sequence reads CAISGQGLEQYF. The V call is TRBV10-3, the J call TRBJ2-7; TRBD1 matches at 8 bases. The DNA ends 3 residues before the CDR3 does, and the rest of the CDR3 is filled in from the germline J gene. Trimming took 4 bases from V and 6 from J; bases not matched to a gene: 2. The CDR3 loop spans 12 amino acids. Germline CDR1 reads ENHRY; CDR2 reads SYGVKD.

About this clone itself: The CDR3 goes on 3 residues after the read ends, and that part is filled in from the germline J gene. V gene TRBV10-2 combines with J gene TRBJ1-1, with a possible D match to TRBD1 (5 bases). The CDR3 contains 15 residues. V was pared by 7 bases and J by 4 bases, with 19 bases between. The germline V gene encodes CDR1 WSHSY and CDR2 SAAADI. CDR3 bases read: TGCGCCAGCACTGTCGGGGGGAATTACGGCACTGAA. It is translated as CASTVGGNYGTE. From start to end, the CDR3 is CASTVGGNYGTEAFF.

Details on this clone: The CDR3 end falls 3 residues outside the read, so it is completed with the germline J gene. The chain recombines TRBV2 with TRBJ2-2; 10 bases are shared with TRBD1. Germline V gene lookup returns CDR1 SNHLY and CDR2 FYNNEI. The V segment lost 7 bases and the J segment 0 bases; nucleotides outside the gene matches: 5. This CDR3 comprises 16 residues. CDR3 DNA (partial): TGTGCCAGCAATGGGGACAGGGGATCGAACACCGGGGAG. Its translation is CASNGDRGSNTGE. The whole CDR3 protein reads CASNGDRGSNTGELFF.

Note on this clone: The read finishes 3 residues shy of the CDR3 end, and the germline J gene is used to complete it. The chain links TRBV5-1 to TRBJ2-7; maybe TRBD1 (5 bases). The CDR3 is 15 amino acids. V shed 4 bases and J shed 0 bases, with 14 bases lying between them. The germline gives CDR1 SGHRS, CDR2 YFSETQ. Partial CDR3 DNA: TGCGCCAGCAGCCTTGGGGCAGCGAGCTCCTACGAG. Amino acids: CASSLGAASSYE. The whole CDR3 region reads CASSLGAASSYEQYF.

The sequenced part of the CDR3 DNA is TGTGCCAGTAGCGGGCAGGGGTACTCCTACGAG. The encoded protein is CASSGQGYSYE. From start to end, the CDR3 is CASSGQGYSYEQYF. The rearrangement links TRBV19 to TRBJ2-7, with a possible D match to TRBD1 (6 bases). The CDR3 end falls 3 residues outside the read, so it is completed with the germline J gene. This CDR3 has 14 residues. V lost 6 bases to trimming and J lost 0 bases, with 12 bases between them. Germline V gives CDR1 LNHDA, CDR2 SQIVND (reference sequence).